This T cell receptor (beta chain) was captured in a study of blood T cell repertoires in COVID-19 (dated by TCRdb to the early 2020s). About the study as a whole: Collaborator samples came from the United States, Italy and Spain and covered acute and convalescent phases of COVID-19. The prospective study material was composed of cDNA or gDNA derived from T cells, B-cell-depleted T cells, or PBMCs. The dataset comprised deeply sampled blood TCRbeta repertoires from subjects exposed to, actively infected with, or recovered from COVID-19. A freely available public database, intended as a resource for researchers studying the immune response to SARS-CoV-2, is where the repertoires were released. Samples were obtained from the ongoing ImmuneRACE study (first 160 participants) and from over a thousand subjects provided by 6 global collaborators. Sample metadata almost always included a de-identified subject ID, COVID-19 status, age in years and sex. Where available, HLA class I and class II types were obtained from metadata supplied by the sample provider rather than from assay-based typing. What the study reported, not specific to this receptor: The amount of clinical and demographic metadata varied by source and participant and was provided uncurated.

The CDR3 runs 14 amino acids, cysteine and phenylalanine included. Only the CDR3 DNA stays, 42 bases, in frame from base 1. The germline V gene gives CDR1 as SGHRS and CDR2 as YFSETQ. V is shortened by 0 bases, J by 0 bases, and the region joining them spans 7 bases. Collaborating institutions collected whole blood in K2EDTA tubes following their own protocols. For TCRbeta analysis, collaborators shipped samples as frozen whole blood, isolated PBMCs, or DNA extracted from either of those sample types. The immunoSEQ Assay, a bias-controlled multiplex PCR, was used to amplify TCRbeta CDR3 regions from genomic DNA. The original methods were these. The number of nucleated cells in each sample was estimated from the amplification of reference gene primers within the assay. To quantify the absolute abundance of each unique TCRbeta CDR3 rearrangement, sequence reads were collapsed and filtered. For each sample, productive Simpson clonality was calculated by taking the square root of Simpson's diversity index across productive rearrangements. The table was pulled from immuneACCESS by TCRdb, which kept in-frame rearrangements only. Such tables lose some clones; where checked, under half of the loss comes from unresolved V genes, and the rest has no known cause. The DNA gave D and trimming, while V, J and clone size come from that table. This sample is represented by about 220,000 clones; about 79% of them were singletons. Of the sample, 9.5% to 10% is held by the ten largest clones.

This clone appeared a few times. Its antigen remains undetermined. Base qualities are not provided; no much larger clone lies one nucleotide away. Sequencing was performed on peripheral blood. This clonotype was obtained from a man in his fifties or sixties with active or convalescent COVID-19. The receptor chain draws on TRBV5-1 and TRBJ2-7, and possibly TRBD2, on 6 matching bases. The CDR3 protein: CASSLVGLSYEQYF. Here is the DNA: TGCGCCAGCAGCTTGGTGGGACTCTCCTACGAGCAGTACTTC.